These T cell receptor beta chains were read from a single sample in a study of cytomegalovirus exposure and HLA in healthy donors. The method was immunoSEQ multiplex PCR; TCRdb's version includes in-frame clones alone and lacks a portion of them. This sample's clone table lists tens of thousands of clones. Sequences were obtained from PBMCs. These receptors all come from a woman aged 35 to 49 in good health and CMV-seronegative. The CDR3 runs from the conserved cysteine through the conserved F or W. Each record gives: D gene, J gene, V gene, CDR3 protein, CDR3 DNA. D genes are given only for firm matches.

d_call: .; j_call: TRBJ1-2; v_call: TRBV6-5; cdr3_aa: CASSYSGDGYTF; cdr3_nt: TGTGCCAGCAGTTACTCAGGGGATGGCTACACCTTC
d_call: TRBD1; j_call: TRBJ1-1; v_call: TRBV6-1; cdr3_aa: CASSDRDRSLEAFF; cdr3_nt: TGTGCCAGCAGTGACCGGGACAGATCCTTAGAAGCTTTCTTT
d_call: .; j_call: TRBJ2-3; v_call: TRBV6-4; cdr3_aa: CASSVGLSTDTQYF; cdr3_nt: TGTGCCAGCAGTGTCGGACTTAGCACAGATACGCAGTATTTT
d_call: TRBD2; j_call: TRBJ2-7; v_call: TRBV18; cdr3_aa: CASSPPAGGPSHEQYF; cdr3_nt: TGTGCCAGCTCACCCCCAGCGGGGGGGCCGTCCCACGAGCAGTACTTC
d_call: .; j_call: TRBJ1-5; v_call: TRBV6-5; cdr3_aa: CASSYSMWDWPQHF; cdr3_nt: TGTGCCAGCAGTTACTCGATGTGGGACTGGCCCCAGCATTTT
d_call: TRBD2; j_call: TRBJ2-7; v_call: TRBV7-2; cdr3_aa: CASSFSGRTEQYF; cdr3_nt: TGTGCCAGCAGCTTTAGCGGGAGGACCGAGCAGTACTTC
d_call: .; j_call: TRBJ1-2; v_call: TRBV20-1; cdr3_aa: CGVGGARGYTF; cdr3_nt: TGCGGCGTCGGGGGGGCTCGAGGCTACACCTTC
d_call: .; j_call: TRBJ2-7; v_call: TRBV6-5; cdr3_aa: CASSYSGLGPYEQYF; cdr3_nt: TGTGCCAGCAGTTATTCAGGGTTAGGCCCCTACGAGCAGTACTTC
d_call: .; j_call: TRBJ2-5; v_call: TRBV5-1; cdr3_aa: CASSLAGQGGETQYF; cdr3_nt: TGCGCCAGCAGCTTGGCAGGGCAGGGGGGCGAGACCCAGTACTTC
d_call: .; j_call: TRBJ1-1; v_call: TRBV6-5; cdr3_aa: CASSYSFRGGTEAFF; cdr3_nt: TGTGCCAGCAGTTACTCCTTCAGGGGTGGCACTGAAGCTTTCTTT
d_call: .; j_call: TRBJ2-1; v_call: TRBV9; cdr3_aa: CASSVGLEDEQFF; cdr3_nt: TGTGCCAGCAGCGTAGGACTAGAGGATGAGCAGTTCTTC
d_call: TRBD1; j_call: TRBJ2-2; v_call: TRBV19; cdr3_aa: CASKQGADTGELFF; cdr3_nt: TGTGCCAGTAAGCAGGGGGCGGACACCGGGGAGCTGTTTTTT
d_call: .; j_call: TRBJ1-1; v_call: TRBV5-1; cdr3_aa: CATAGQGTEAFF; cdr3_nt: TGCGCCACCGCAGGGCAGGGCACTGAAGCTTTCTTT
d_call: .; j_call: TRBJ1-2; v_call: TRBV27; cdr3_aa: CASSTHGEIYGYTF; cdr3_nt: TGTGCCAGCAGTACTCACGGGGAGATTTATGGCTACACCTTC
d_call: .; j_call: TRBJ2-7; v_call: TRBV28; cdr3_aa: CASSVITTYEQYF; cdr3_nt: TGTGCCAGCAGTGTGATAACTACCTACGAGCAGTACTTC
d_call: .; j_call: TRBJ1-2; v_call: TRBV21-1; cdr3_aa: CASSKKIGQGDYYGYTF; cdr3_nt: TGTGCCAGCAGCAAAAAGATTGGACAGGGGGACTACTATGGCTACACCTTC
d_call: TRBD1; j_call: TRBJ2-7; v_call: TRBV28; cdr3_aa: CASSYTGGIYEQYF; cdr3_nt: TGTGCCAGCAGTTATACAGGGGGCATCTACGAGCAGTACTTC
d_call: .; j_call: TRBJ2-5; v_call: TRBV4-2; cdr3_aa: CASSRTAGNQENQYF; cdr3_nt: TGTGCCAGCAGCCGCACCGCAGGTAACCAAGAGAACCAGTACTTC
d_call: .; j_call: TRBJ1-2; v_call: TRBV5-1; cdr3_aa: CASSLGTFNYGYTF; cdr3_nt: TGCGCCAGCAGCTTGGGGACATTTAACTATGGCTACACCTTC
d_call: .; j_call: TRBJ2-7; v_call: TRBV7-9; cdr3_aa: CASSPSPGGPTYEQYF; cdr3_nt: TGTGCCAGCAGCCCTAGTCCCGGGGGGCCGACCTACGAGCAGTACTTC
d_call: TRBD1; j_call: TRBJ2-2; v_call: TRBV9; cdr3_aa: CASSAQGANTGELFF; cdr3_nt: TGTGCCAGCAGCGCCCAGGGGGCGAACACCGGGGAGCTGTTTTTT
d_call: TRBD1; j_call: TRBJ2-7; v_call: TRBV18; cdr3_aa: CASSQLLGQGTSYEQYF; cdr3_nt: TGTGCCAGCTCACAGCTTCTCGGACAGGGGACCTCCTACGAGCAGTACTTC
d_call: .; j_call: TRBJ2-7; v_call: TRBV6-5; cdr3_aa: CASRAGVADAYEQYF; cdr3_nt: TGTGCCAGCAGGGCCGGGGTAGCGGACGCCTACGAGCAGTACTTC
d_call: TRBD1; j_call: TRBJ2-5; v_call: TRBV7-9; cdr3_aa: CASSHGTKGAETQYF; cdr3_nt: TGTGCCAGCAGCCACGGGACAAAGGGGGCAGAGACCCAGTACTTC
d_call: TRBD2; j_call: TRBJ2-1; v_call: TRBV28; cdr3_aa: CASSLSSGRPYNEQFF; cdr3_nt: TGTGCCAGCAGTTTGTCCAGCGGGAGGCCCTACAATGAGCAGTTCTTC
d_call: .; j_call: TRBJ2-5; v_call: TRBV5-8; cdr3_aa: CASSFSRQRQETQYF; cdr3_nt: TGTGCCAGCAGCTTTTCCCGACAGCGCCAAGAGACCCAGTACTTC
d_call: TRBD1; j_call: TRBJ1-5; v_call: TRBV30; cdr3_aa: CAWRQGADQPQHF; cdr3_nt: TGTGCCTGGAGGCAGGGGGCGGATCAGCCCCAGCATTTT
d_call: .; j_call: TRBJ2-1; v_call: TRBV19; cdr3_aa: CASSTGEGYNEQFF; cdr3_nt: TGTGCCAGTAGTACGGGAGAGGGTTACAATGAGCAGTTCTTC
d_call: .; j_call: TRBJ2-4; v_call: TRBV18; cdr3_aa: CASSPFRGGNIQYF; cdr3_nt: TGTGCCAGCTCACCTTTTCGGGGAGGAAACATTCAGTACTTC
d_call: TRBD1; j_call: TRBJ2-1; v_call: TRBV14; cdr3_aa: CASSQRQGIYNEQFF; cdr3_nt: TGTGCCAGCAGCCAACGACAGGGGATCTACAATGAGCAGTTCTTC
d_call: .; j_call: TRBJ2-5; v_call: TRBV5-1; cdr3_aa: CASSWTAGTSQETQYF; cdr3_nt: TGCGCCAGCAGCTGGACCGCCGGGACTTCTCAAGAGACCCAGTACTTC
d_call: .; j_call: TRBJ1-1; v_call: TRBV29-1; cdr3_aa: CSGTEREGAEAFF; cdr3_nt: TGCAGCGGCACCGAAAGGGAGGGTGCTGAAGCTTTCTTT
d_call: TRBD2; j_call: TRBJ2-7; v_call: TRBV13; cdr3_aa: CASSSRARGVQYF; cdr3_nt: TGTGCCAGCAGCTCCCGGGCACGGGGGGTGCAGTACTTC
d_call: .; j_call: TRBJ2-7; v_call: TRBV6-5; cdr3_aa: CASSYQGSPHEQYF; cdr3_nt: TGTGCCAGCAGTTACCAGGGGTCCCCCCACGAGCAGTACTTC
d_call: TRBD2; j_call: TRBJ2-5; v_call: TRBV2; cdr3_aa: CASRLGAGAYQETQYF; cdr3_nt: TGTGCCAGCAGGTTGGGAGCGGGGGCGTACCAAGAGACCCAGTACTTC
d_call: .; j_call: TRBJ1-6; v_call: TRBV28; cdr3_aa: CASDPGVSPLHF; cdr3_nt: TGTGCCAGCGACCCGGGGGTCTCACCCCTCCACTTT
d_call: .; j_call: TRBJ1-1; v_call: TRBV19; cdr3_aa: CASSPGFGFVNTEAFF; cdr3_nt: TGTGCCAGTAGTCCAGGGTTTGGGTTCGTGAACACTGAAGCTTTCTTT
d_call: TRBD1; j_call: TRBJ2-2; v_call: TRBV28; cdr3_aa: CASKTTGYNTGELFF; cdr3_nt: TGTGCCAGCAAGACGACAGGGTATAACACCGGGGAGCTGTTTTTT
d_call: .; j_call: TRBJ1-2; v_call: TRBV18; cdr3_aa: CASSPPGGVYGYTF; cdr3_nt: TGTGCCAGCTCACCACCCGGAGGGGTCTATGGCTACACCTTC
d_call: TRBD1; j_call: TRBJ2-7; v_call: TRBV28; cdr3_aa: CASSSQQGMVHEQYF; cdr3_nt: TGTGCCAGCAGTTCCCAACAGGGGATGGTCCACGAGCAGTACTTC
d_call: .; j_call: TRBJ2-7; v_call: TRBV4-1; cdr3_aa: CASSQDLAFRKEQYF; cdr3_nt: TGCGCCAGCAGCCAAGATTTAGCGTTTAGGAAGGAGCAGTACTTC
d_call: TRBD1; j_call: TRBJ1-1; v_call: TRBV5-1; cdr3_aa: CASSFTSQGDAEAFF; cdr3_nt: TGCGCCAGCAGCTTCACCTCACAGGGGGACGCTGAAGCTTTCTTT
d_call: TRBD2; j_call: TRBJ2-7; v_call: TRBV30; cdr3_aa: CAWSAPVAGSYEQYF; cdr3_nt: TGTGCCTGGAGTGCGCCCGTAGCGGGGTCCTACGAGCAGTACTTC
d_call: TRBD1; j_call: TRBJ2-7; v_call: TRBV28; cdr3_aa: CASGDRRVGEQYF; cdr3_nt: TGTGCCAGCGGGGACAGGAGGGTCGGCGAGCAGTACTTC
d_call: TRBD1; j_call: TRBJ1-2; v_call: TRBV18; cdr3_aa: CASALEPGQQSYGYTF; cdr3_nt: TGTGCCAGCGCACTTGAGCCGGGACAGCAATCCTATGGCTACACCTTC
d_call: .; j_call: TRBJ2-7; v_call: TRBV4-3; cdr3_aa: CASSQRGDSYNSGEQYF; cdr3_nt: TGCGCCAGCAGCCAAAGGGGGGACAGCTATAATTCAGGGGAGCAGTACTTC
d_call: TRBD1; j_call: TRBJ1-1; v_call: TRBV28; cdr3_aa: CASSLSGGTEAFF; cdr3_nt: TGTGCCAGCAGTTTATCAGGGGGCACTGAAGCTTTCTTT
d_call: .; j_call: TRBJ1-5; v_call: TRBV19; cdr3_aa: CASSPDRDNQPQHF; cdr3_nt: TGTGCCAGTAGTCCAGACAGAGACAATCAGCCCCAGCATTTT
d_call: TRBD1; j_call: TRBJ1-5; v_call: TRBV30; cdr3_aa: CAWSEGQARGNQPQHF; cdr3_nt: TGTGCCTGGAGTGAAGGACAGGCAAGGGGCAATCAGCCCCAGCATTTT
d_call: TRBD1; j_call: TRBJ2-7; v_call: TRBV7-8; cdr3_aa: CASSWRRDRPTYEQYF; cdr3_nt: TGTGCCAGCAGCTGGAGACGGGACAGGCCCACCTACGAGCAGTACTTC
d_call: TRBD1; j_call: TRBJ2-5; v_call: TRBV7-2; cdr3_aa: CASSFDRATETQYF; cdr3_nt: TGTGCCAGCAGTTTCGACAGGGCGACGGAGACCCAGTACTTC
d_call: TRBD1; j_call: TRBJ1-1; v_call: TRBV5-1; cdr3_aa: CASSPTRDSRNTEAFF; cdr3_nt: TGCGCCAGCAGCCCCACCCGGGACAGCCGGAACACTGAAGCTTTCTTT
d_call: TRBD1; j_call: TRBJ1-2; v_call: TRBV19; cdr3_aa: CASSSDRDYGYTF; cdr3_nt: TGTGCCAGTAGTTCCGACAGGGACTATGGCTACACCTTC
d_call: TRBD1; j_call: TRBJ1-1; v_call: TRBV19; cdr3_aa: CASRKQGEGTEAFF; cdr3_nt: TGTGCCAGTAGAAAACAGGGGGAGGGCACTGAAGCTTTCTTT
d_call: TRBD2; j_call: TRBJ2-2; v_call: TRBV5-6; cdr3_aa: CASSLLAGGYTGELFF; cdr3_nt: TGTGCCAGCAGCCTTCTAGCGGGAGGGTATACCGGGGAGCTGTTTTTT
d_call: TRBD2; j_call: TRBJ2-7; v_call: TRBV4-1; cdr3_aa: CASSHEWPAGGSIGAYEQYF; cdr3_nt: TGCGCCAGCAGCCATGAGTGGCCTGCGGGAGGGTCGATTGGCGCCTACGAGCAGTACTTC
d_call: TRBD1; j_call: TRBJ1-3; v_call: TRBV5-1; cdr3_aa: CASSPGQGARGNTIYF; cdr3_nt: TGCGCCAGCAGCCCCGGACAGGGGGCGCGTGGAAACACCATATATTTT
d_call: .; j_call: TRBJ1-2; v_call: TRBV5-1; cdr3_aa: CASSLVTSYGYTF; cdr3_nt: TGCGCCAGCAGCTTGGTAACCAGCTATGGCTACACCTTC